This T cell receptor (beta chain) was recovered during a study of early T cells in non-severe SARS-CoV-2 infection. Individually, cDNA molecules had unique molecular identifiers attached to them. TCRdb analysed the 5' RACE reads with MiXCR anew, one entry per CDR3 protein. The sample shows about 100,000 distinct CDR3 sequences, roughly an eighth of them seen only once. Sequenced input: whole blood. The clonotype was recovered from an adult who was a healthcare worker with PCR-confirmed SARS-CoV-2 infection or an uninfected control (not recorded which).

CDR3 amino acids: CAWKSLSEDRGLNEAFF. CDR3 nucleotide sequence: TGTGCCTGGAAGTCTCTGTCCGAAGACAGGGGGCTAAATGAAGCTTTCTTT. The V and J genes are TRBV30 and TRBJ1-1, with 10 bases that match TRBD1. V shed 4 bases, J shed 7 bases, and the junction held 18 bases outside the gene matches. The CDR3 is 17 residues long. Germline V gene data show CDR1 as GTSNPN and CDR2 as SVGIG (reference sequence).